Below are 6 T cell receptor beta chains sequenced from a single sample in a study of control samples from healthy donors and cancer patients (dated by TCRdb to about 2020). Libraries were built with the immunoSEQ multiplex PCR assay. TCRdb retrieved this table from immuneACCESS and kept in-frame rearrangements only. Not all clones are present; in checked studies, unresolved V genes account for under half, and no reason is known for the remainder. Across this sample there are 95,000 to 100,000 clones, with roughly 78% seen only once. 1.5% to 2% of the sample goes to the ten largest clones. Specimen: blood. The source of these receptors is a man in his 60s in good health.

The chain links TRBV5-1 to TRBJ2-1, with 9 bases that match TRBD2. The CDR3 length is 16 residues. The germline gives CDR1 SGHRS, CDR2 YFSETQ. Losses at the gene ends were 6 bases for V and 3 bases for J; bases not matched to a gene: 10. This CDR3 is CASTHLSAGGYNEQFF. CDR3 DNA: TGCGCCAGCACCCACCTCTCAGCGGGAGGCTACAATGAGCAGTTCTTC.

This clone was found once. V usage is TRBV4-1 and J usage is TRBJ2-1; D is undetermined. This CDR3 has 14 residues. The ends were cut back, 1 base at V and 4 bases at J, with 8 bases in the middle. The V gene's germline CDR1 is MGHRA and CDR2 YSYEKL. The CDR3 DNA sequence: TGCGCCAGCAGCCAAGTAGTCCAGTACAATGAGCAGTTCTTC. Its protein is CASSQVVQYNEQFF.

The rearrangement links TRBV20-1 to TRBJ2-3, with 10 positions matching TRBD2. The junction had 10 bases not matched to a gene; V was cut back by 3 bases and J by 1 base. CDR1 DFQATT and CDR2 SNEGSKA come from the germline V gene (reference sequence). The CDR3 runs to 17 residues. Here the CDR3 DNA reads TGCAGTGCTAGTATTCCGCTAGCGGGGGTACGCACAGATACGCAGTATTTT. It yields the protein CSASIPLAGVRTDTQYF.

The chain couples TRBV19 to TRBJ2-3; D is ambiguous. This CDR3 is built from 15 residues. Germline assignment: CDR1 LNHDA and CDR2 SQIVND (reference sequence). V was clipped by 5 bases and J by 2 bases, with 14 bases between them. The CDR3 spells CASSPLRRITDTQYF. The DNA for the CDR3 is TGTGCCAGTAGTCCCTTGCGCAGGATCACAGATACGCAGTATTTT. The full variable domain, in which reference TRBV19 and TRBJ2-3 provide the parts outside the CDR3, is DGGITQSPKYLFRKEGQNVTLSCEQNLNHDAMYWYRQDPGQGLRLIYYSQIVNDFQKGDIAEGYSVSREKKESFPLTVTSAQKNPTAFYLCASSPLRRITDTQYFGPGTRLTVL.

The V call is TRBV30, the J call TRBJ2-1; D is uncertain. V gave up 6 bases and J gave up 4 bases, with 19 bases separating them. The length of the CDR3 is 15 residues. CDR1 is GTSNPN, CDR2 SVGIG, per germline (reference sequence). This CDR3 reads CACTIGQQPYNEQFF. The CDR3 DNA is TGTGCCTGCACCATTGGGCAGCAACCTTACAATGAGCAGTTCTTC.

The CDR3 loop reads CASSLTGVKGEAFF. DNA of the CDR3: TGTGCCAGCAGCTTGACAGGGGTGAAGGGTGAAGCTTTCTTT. The rearrangement links TRBV5-4 to TRBJ1-1; TRBD1 agrees at 7 bases. This CDR3 is built from 14 residues. V shed 1 base, J shed 7 bases, and the junction held 7 bases outside the gene matches. CDR1 and CDR2 (germline): SGHNT, YYREEE (reference sequence).